The 26 T cell receptor beta chains presented below share a single source sample, sequenced in a study of blood T cell repertoires in COVID-19. Profiled with immunoSEQ multiplex PCR; TCRdb holds only in-frame clones, not every one. The top ten hold 7.9% of the sample, which has around 130,000 clones, 70% to 80% seen once. The sample taken for sequencing was peripheral blood. The receptors here all came from a human donor in a cohort sampled during active COVID-19.

The V and J genes are TRBV2 and TRBJ1-5; D uncertain. CDR3 size: 13 residues. V was cut by 3 bases and J by 7 bases, with 10 bases left in between. Germline CDR1 SNHLY, CDR2 FYNNEI. DNA of the CDR3: TGTGCCAGCAGTGAGAGTGGTCCCCAGCCCCAGCATTTT. As protein: CASSESGPQPQHF. Complete variable domain (other parts from reference TRBV2 and TRBJ1-5): EPEVTQTPSHQVTQMGQEVILRCVPISNHLYFYWYRQILGQKVEFLVSFYNNEISEKSEIFDDQFSVERPDGSNFTLKIRSTKLEDSAMYFCASSESGPQPQHFGDGTRLSIL.

This sequence joins TRBV5-4 and TRBJ2-7, with 11 bases that match TRBD2. This CDR3 has 18 residues. Per the germline V gene, CDR1 is SGHNT and CDR2 is YYREEE (reference sequence). V trimming: 0 bases; J trimming: 2 bases; junction bases outside the gene matches: 10. In DNA form, the CDR3 reads TGTGCCAGCAGCTTGGCTGGACTAGCGGGTTCCACAACCTACGAGCAGTACTTC. This codes for CASSLAGLAGSTTYEQYF.

The rearrangement uses TRBV12-2 and TRBJ1-5; no check of the table's D call, TRBD1, against the DNA was made. TRBV12-2 is reported as a pseudogene. CDR3 length: 14 amino acids. CDR3 loop: CASRLKTANQPQHF. The CDR3 DNA reads as TGTGCAAGTCGCTTAAAAACAGCTAATCAGCCCCAGCATTTT.

The chain uses TRBV18 and TRBJ1-1; 7 nucleotides agree with TRBD1. CDR3 size: 15 residues. V was pared by 2 bases and J by 5 bases, with 8 bases of the junction left unmatched. CDR1 and CDR2 (germline): KGHSH, LQKENI. CDR3 protein: CASSPEQGMGTEAFF. The CDR3 DNA reads TGTGCCAGCTCACCAGAACAGGGGATGGGGACTGAAGCTTTCTTT.

CDR3 sequence (DNA): TGTGCCAGTAGTACGGGACTAGCGGGGGGGGCGAATGAGCAGTTCTTC. Its translation: CASSTGLAGGANEQFF. The chain couples TRBV19 to TRBJ2-1; 16 nucleotides match TRBD2. The CDR3 runs 16 residues. V gave up 4 bases and J gave up 7 bases; unmatched junction bases: 4. Germline V gene lookup returns CDR1 LNHDA and CDR2 SQIVND (reference sequence).

This clone was picked up a small number of times. The V and J genes are TRBV5-5 and TRBJ2-7, with a weak D call TRBD1 (5 bases). Germline CDR1 is SGHKS and CDR2 is YYEKEE (reference sequence). The V and J ends lost 4 bases and 6 bases respectively, with 17 bases between them. The CDR3 consists of 14 residues. CDR3 DNA sequence: TGTGCCAGCAGCATAGGTGCAGGGTTCGCCGAGCAGTACTTC. Protein product: CASSIGAGFAEQYF.

This clone was seen only a few times. The chain carries TRBV28 and TRBJ1-4, with D tentatively TRBD1 (6 bases). The CDR3 sequence is 14 residues long. Germline CDR1 and CDR2: MDHEN and SYDVKM. The V gene lost 5 bases and the J gene lost 8 bases, with 15 bases spanning the gap. The CDR3 region is CASSLPHRVEKLFF. The CDR3 DNA is TGTGCCAGCAGTCTGCCCCACAGGGTGGAAAAACTGTTTTTT.

V and J are TRBV28 and TRBJ2-7; no clear D. The CDR3 covers 12 residues. The V end was cut by 3 bases, the J end by 4 bases, with 7 bases between. Looked up from germline, CDR1 is MDHEN and CDR2 is SYDVKM. The CDR3 sequence: CASSFTEYEQYF. The CDR3 DNA sequence: TGTGCCAGCAGTTTTACAGAGTACGAGCAGTACTTC.

This sequence joins TRBV4-1 and TRBJ1-3; D not resolved. Trimming stripped 5 bases from V and 0 bases from J, with 8 bases between. Per the germline V gene, CDR1 is MGHRA and CDR2 is YSYEKL. CDR3 length: 14 residues. CDR3 protein: CASSGPYSGNTIYF. CDR3 DNA: TGCGCCAGCAGCGGGCCCTACTCTGGAAACACCATATATTTT.

This chain uses TRBV19 with TRBJ1-1; 8 bases are shared with TRBD1. The V segment lost 5 bases and the J segment 1 base; nucleotides outside the gene matches: 15. The CDR3 spans 18 residues. From germline, CDR1 is LNHDA and CDR2 SQIVND (reference sequence). Here the CDR3 reads CASSLSDRAGDPNTEAFF. Here the CDR3 DNA reads TGTGCCAGTAGTCTCTCGGACAGGGCGGGCGACCCGAACACTGAAGCTTTCTTT.

On this clone itself: The same CDR3 is also encoded by other DNA sequences in this sample. V usage is TRBV6-5 and J usage is TRBJ2-7; maybe TRBD1 (6 bases). V shed 0 bases and J shed 4 bases, with 13 bases lying between them. This CDR3 has 15 residues. The germline V gene encodes CDR1 MNHEY and CDR2 SVGAGI. CDR3 region: CASSYSRLGGYEQYF. CDR3 DNA: TGTGCCAGCAGTTACTCGAGATTAGGGGGTTACGAGCAGTACTTC.

The rearrangement joins TRBV6-6 to TRBJ1-5; 9 bases map to TRBD1. V trimming: 5 bases; J trimming: 0 bases; junction bases outside the gene matches: 5. The germline gives CDR1 MNHNY, CDR2 SVGAGI (reference sequence). CDR3 length: 16 residues. DNA for the CDR3: TGTGCCAGCAGTAACAGGGGGCCCGCTAGCAATCAGCCCCAGCATTTT. Translated: CASSNRGPASNQPQHF.

As DNA, the CDR3 is TGTGCCAGCAGCTTAGCGACCCTGACAGGTCGTGAAAAACTGTTTTTT. It specifies CASSLATLTGREKLFF. The genes are TRBV7-2 and TRBJ1-4, with a weak D call TRBD1 (6 bases). Trimming removed 0 bases from V and 7 bases from J, with 15 bases in between. The CDR3 runs to 16 residues. Per the germline V gene, CDR1 is SGHTA and CDR2 is FQGNSA.

The V and J genes are TRBV15 and TRBJ2-7; TRBD2 aligns across 10 bases. V lost 5 bases and J lost 4; bases outside the gene matches: 5. The germline V gene encodes CDR1 LNHNV and CDR2 YYDKDF (reference sequence). This CDR3 region has 14 residues. This CDR3 reads CATSSKRGGYEQYF. Here the CDR3 DNA reads TGTGCCACCAGCTCCAAGCGGGGGGGGTACGAGCAGTACTTC.

The chain carries TRBV29-1 and TRBJ1-2, with D maybe TRBD1 (5 bases). CDR1 is SQVTM, CDR2 ANQGSEA, per germline. The length of the CDR3 is 12 residues. Trimming stripped 7 bases from V and 4 bases from J, with 13 bases between. The CDR3 sequence is CSGYRSPYGYTF. CDR3 in DNA: TGCAGCGGTTACAGGTCCCCCTATGGCTACACCTTC.

This clone was seen only once. This chain uses TRBV4-1 with TRBJ1-5, with D possibly matching TRBD1 (6 bases). Trimming pared 0 bases from V and 6 bases from J, leaving 15 bases between. Germline V gene data show CDR1 as MGHRA and CDR2 as YSYEKL. There are 16 residues in the CDR3. CDR3 sequence reads: CASSQETGTMGQPQHF. The CDR3 DNA is TGCGCCAGCAGCCAAGAAACAGGGACAATGGGTCAGCCCCAGCATTTT.

The chain has TRBV15 and TRBJ2-1; 12 positions agree with TRBD2. The CDR3 covers 19 residues. CDR1 and CDR2 (germline): LNHNV, YYDKDF (reference sequence). J gave up 1 base and V 3 bases, and 10 bases lay outside the gene matches. The CDR3 coding sequence is TGTGCCACCAGCAGTCCCGGCCTAGCGGGAGGGCTGTCCTACAATGAGCAGTTCTTC. As protein: CATSSPGLAGGLSYNEQFF. Full variable domain (outside the CDR3, taken from reference TRBV15 and TRBJ2-1): DAMVIQNPRYQVTQFGKPVTLSCSQTLNHNVMYWYQQKSSQAPKLLFHYYDKDFNNEADTPDNFQSRRPNTSFCFLDIRSPGLGDTAMYLCATSSPGLAGGLSYNEQFFGPGTRLTVL.

The V and J genes are TRBV5-1 and TRBJ1-1; no definite D call. CDR3 length equals 13 residues. CDR1 SGHRS and CDR2 YFSETQ come from the germline V gene. Trimming removed 2 bases at V and 1 base at J, with 6 bases between. The CDR3 spells CASSLWQNTEAFF. CDR3 DNA: TGCGCCAGCAGCTTATGGCAGAACACTGAAGCTTTCTTT.

This rearrangement joins TRBV5-1 to TRBJ1-5; tentative D call: TRBD1 (6 bases). There are 18 residues in the CDR3. The V and J ends lost 0 bases and 7 bases respectively, with 23 bases between them. Germline CDR1 and CDR2: SGHRS and YFSETQ. CDR3 in DNA: TGCGCCAGCAGCTTGGGACGAAGGCAACAGGGAAACTACCAGCCCCAGCATTTT. It yields the protein CASSLGRRQQGNYQPQHF.

The chain couples TRBV2 to TRBJ1-4; D possibly corresponds to TRBD1 (5 bases). Germline V lookup: CDR1 SNHLY, CDR2 FYNNEI. Trimming stripped 6 bases from V and 1 base from J, with 9 bases between. The CDR3 has 14 amino acids. CDR3 coding DNA: TGTGCCAGCAGGAAAGGGGTAACTAATGAAAAACTGTTTTTT. This codes for CASRKGVTNEKLFF.

This clone was observed once. The J gene is TRBJ1-2, the V gene TRBV4-2; maybe TRBD1 (5 bases). There are 13 residues in the CDR3. Germline V gene data show CDR1 as LGHNA and CDR2 as YNFKEQ. V was cut by 3 bases and J by 8 bases, with 13 bases left in between. CDR3 in DNA: TGTGCCAGCAGCCAGATCGACAGAGAAGGCTACACCTTC. Encoded protein: CASSQIDREGYTF.

The chain has TRBV7-8 and TRBJ1-6; 7 bases match TRBD1. The V and J ends lost 4 bases and 6 bases, in that order; junction bases with no gene match: 6. Germline-derived CDR1 and CDR2 are SGHVS and FQNEAQ. The CDR3 extends over 15 amino acids. CDR3 nucleotides: TGTGCCAGCAGCTCGCGACAGGGTCCTAATTCACCCCTCCACTTT. Translating gives CASSSRQGPNSPLHF.

CDR3: CASSYFTEFFNYGYTF. In DNA form, the CDR3 reads TGTGCCAGCAGTTACTTCACTGAGTTTTTCAACTATGGCTACACCTTC. The genes are TRBV6-2 or TRBV6-3 and TRBJ1-2; no definite D call. Looked up from germline, CDR1 is MNHEY and CDR2 is SVGEGT. The CDR3 sequence is 16 residues long. The ends were cut back, 1 base at V and 2 bases at J, with 14 bases in the middle.

The CDR3 nucleotides are TGCGCCAGCAGCCAAGATCCGCTAGCGGATCCGGAGACCCAGTACTTC. Residues: CASSQDPLADPETQYF. V and J are TRBV4-1 and TRBJ2-5; 7 nucleotides line up with TRBD2. V shed 0 bases, J shed 5 bases, and the junction held 9 bases outside the gene matches. The V gene's germline CDR1 is MGHRA and CDR2 YSYEKL. This CDR3 comprises 16 residues.

V is TRBV19 and J is TRBJ1-4; 7 nucleotides align to TRBD1. Germline CDR1 is LNHDA and CDR2 is SQIVND (reference sequence). The CDR3 spans 14 residues. The junction had 6 bases not matched to a gene; V was cut back by 6 bases and J by 5 bases. The CDR3 protein is CASSHRGRNEKLFF. CDR3 sequence (DNA): TGTGCCAGTAGCCACAGGGGCCGGAATGAAAAACTGTTTTTT.

The sample holds a few counts of this clone. This CDR3 reads CSGRLAGGLGETQYF. In DNA form, the CDR3 reads TGCAGCGGCCGACTAGCGGGGGGATTAGGGGAGACCCAGTACTTC. The gene calls are TRBV29-1 and TRBJ2-5; TRBD2 agrees at 13 bases. Looked up from germline, CDR1 is SQVTM and CDR2 is ANQGSEA. The CDR3 contains 15 residues. Trimming removed 7 bases from V and 5 bases from J; junction bases left unmatched: 10.